This TCR beta chain emerged from a study of blood T cell repertoires in COVID-19. Sequencing used immunoSEQ multiplex PCR; TCRdb keeps in-frame clones, though not all of them. The table has about 220,000 clones, 84% seen once. Germline V CDR1 and CDR2: LGHNA, YSLEER. The CDR3 consists of 15 residues. The junction had 3 bases not matched to a gene; V was cut back by 2 bases and J by 5 bases. The chain recombines TRBV4-3 with TRBJ2-1; TRBD2 aligns across 10 bases. The sequenced sample consisted of peripheral blood. This receptor was taken from a woman in her sixties with acute or convalescent COVID-19. The CDR3 DNA reads TGCGCCAGCAGCCAACTAGCGGGGGTCCACAATGAGCAGTTCTTC. Translation gives CASSQLAGVHNEQFF.